This TCR beta chain is from a study of prognosis after radiotherapy for stage I lung cancer (dated by TCRdb to the early 2020s). For the study in its entirety: Roughly 20 stage I NSCLC patients were enrolled in Nanjing, China, between early 2018 and 2019. Five patients had oligometastatic NSCLC after their primary tumor was surgically resected, and about 13 patients had newly diagnosed primary stage I lung tumors. All patients were regarded as medically inoperable, because of comorbidities in over 10 patients and refusal of surgery in 6 to 8 patients. The cohort comprised roughly 12 men and a handful of women with a median age of 74.5 years, ranging from roughly 50 to 84 years. On tumor histology, twelve patients had adenocarcinoma and 6 to 8 had squamous cell carcinoma. Using image-guided IMRT or VMAT, SBRT was delivered in 3 to 5 fractions at a biologically effective dose of at least 100 Gy. In every patient, SBRT was given without any concurrent therapy. Distant metastases were developed by four of the 19 patients after SBRT, at a median of around seven months, whereas no significant progression was observed in the other 15 patients. Peripheral blood TCR beta repertoires were profiled in stage I NSCLC patients before and after stereotactic body radiotherapy, and the repertoires were related to distant failure. The study sequenced approximately 38 blood samples from 19 patients, one before and one after SBRT per patient. What the study reported, not specific to this receptor: The study was limited by its small cohort and short follow-up, and the findings require independent validation. Post-SBRT Shannon entropy and its change from baseline were lower in patients who developed distant metastases; baseline Shannon entropy was not associated with metastases. All reported P values were unadjusted for multiple comparisons. A decrease in unique TCR clone counts was observed after SBRT (median roughly 10,000 before versus approximately 6,900 after; Wilcoxon paired P=0.011). Differences by metastasis status were reportedly seen in TRBV and TRBJ usage frequencies, involving two V genes at baseline and, after SBRT, several V genes and two J genes. No determination of tumor specificity was made for expanded TCR clones.

All patients had node-negative disease on CT and PET/CT, and none had a history of other malignancies or prior chemotherapy or radiotherapy. Around 5.5 milliliters of peripheral venous blood were drawn into EDTA tubes at each of two time points. PBMCs were isolated by Ficoll-Paque Plus density-gradient centrifugation. Immediately after collection, samples were stored at -80 degrees C until analysis. Two rounds of multiplex PCR were performed to amplify the TCR beta CDR3 region from genomic DNA. In the first PCR round, primers specific to each TRBV and TRBJ gene were used, and the primer sequences were filed in Chinese patent CN105087789A. Universal primers were used in the second PCR round. The Roche High Pure PCR Template Preparation Kit was used to extract genomic DNA from frozen PBMCs. The libraries underwent paired-end sequencing with 151 bp reads on an Illumina HiSeq 3000. For the original study's pipeline: CutAdapt was used to discard raw reads that did not contain the multiplex PCR primer sequences. Using PEAR, the high-quality paired reads were merged into contigs. MiXCR assigned TRB V, D and J gene segments to each contig by aligning to reference sequences. CDR3 sequences were clustered by base quality and sequence similarity to remove sequencing errors. Shannon entropy normalized by the natural log of productive TCR sequence number was used as the measure of diversity. Clonality was defined as one minus Shannon entropy divided by the natural log of the number of unique clonotypes. Using the Youden index from ROC curves, the researchers picked the repertoire-metric cut-offs for progression-free survival, and all analyses were carried out in R 3.5.3. Using fastp at Q25 and MiXCR, TCRdb reprocessed the public reads and kept productive beta chains. Rows matching on CDR3 protein sequence are summarized as one entry with the most common DNA and genes. TCRdb assigned the V and J calls; the authors' analysis was not used. The sample has 13,000 to 15,000 distinct CDR3 sequences on record, 35% to 40% of them singletons. The ten largest clones represent less than 45% of the sample.

Worth noting for this clonotype: Its antigen is unknown. Base qualities are not recorded, but no much larger clone differs from it by a single base.

The CDR3 numbers 13 residues from cysteine through phenylalanine. The kept DNA is CDR3 alone, 39 bases in frame from the first base. From the germline V gene, CDR1 is SGHRS and CDR2 is YFSETQ. V and J lose 4 bases and 5 bases, and a span of 13 bases separates them. The sample in question was PBMCs, obtained before or after stereotactic body radiation therapy (not recorded which). The clonotype comes from a donor at least 50 years old with non-small cell lung cancer. The chain is assembled from TRBV5-1 and TRBJ2-7; the D region possibly corresponds to TRBD2 (6 bases align). The DNA sequence reads TGCGCCAGCAGCGGGGGGAGTTCCCACGAGCAGTACTTC. This gives the protein CASSGGSSHEQYF.